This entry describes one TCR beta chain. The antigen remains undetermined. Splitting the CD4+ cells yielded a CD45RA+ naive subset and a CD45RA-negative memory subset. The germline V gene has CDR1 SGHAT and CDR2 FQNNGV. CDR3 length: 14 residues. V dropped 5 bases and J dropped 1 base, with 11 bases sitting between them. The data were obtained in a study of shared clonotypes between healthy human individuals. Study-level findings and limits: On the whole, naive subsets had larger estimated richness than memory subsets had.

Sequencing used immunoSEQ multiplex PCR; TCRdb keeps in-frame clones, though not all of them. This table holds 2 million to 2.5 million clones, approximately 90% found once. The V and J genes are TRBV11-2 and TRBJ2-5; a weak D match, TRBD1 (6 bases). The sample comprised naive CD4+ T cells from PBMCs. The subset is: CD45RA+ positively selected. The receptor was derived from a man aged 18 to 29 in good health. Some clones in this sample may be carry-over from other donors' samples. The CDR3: CASSKRTAQETQYF. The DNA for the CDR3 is TGTGCCAGCAGCAAACGGACAGCCCAAGAGACCCAGTACTTC. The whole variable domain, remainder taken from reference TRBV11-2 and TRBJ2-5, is EAGVAQSPRYKIIEKRQSVAFWCNPISGHATLYWYQQILGQGPKLLIQFQNNGVVDDSQLPKDRFSAERLKGVDSTLKIQPAKLEDSAVYLCASSKRTAQETQYFGPGTRLLVL.